The rows below give T cell receptor beta chains drawn from one sample of a study of human T cells and chemical hapten exposure. Using its own MiXCR run on the RACE reads, TCRdb lists one record per CDR3 protein. Of about 120,000 distinct CDR3 sequences in the sample, roughly an eighth were seen once. Source: whole blood, taken in connection with sensitization to the hapten diphenylcyclopropenone (DPC). The receptors derive from a man between 18 and 35 years old with alopecia areata. Some clones in this sample may be carry-over from other donors' samples. The CDR3 runs from the conserved cysteine through the conserved F or W. The order of the fields is V gene, clone size, CDR3 length, J gene, D gene, CDR3 protein, CDR3 DNA. D genes are given only for firm matches. Clone sizes are given selectively: once, few, many, or a class where the clone is expanded.

>TRBV5-1|few|15|TRBJ1-2|TRBD1
CASSLEGTGRYGYTF
TGCGCCAGCAGCTTGGAGGGGACAGGGCGGTATGGCTACACCTTC
>TRBV5-1|NA|15|TRBJ1-4|TRBD1
CASSLGQGDNEKLFF
TGCGCCAGCAGCTTAGGACAGGGGGATAATGAAAAACTGTTTTTT
>TRBV6-5|NA|13|TRBJ2-5|NA
CASSYGSQETQYF
TGTGCCAGCAGTTACGGCAGCCAAGAGACCCAGTACTTC
>TRBV29-1|many|14|TRBJ2-1|TRBD2
CSVVSGGSYNEQFF
TGCAGCGTTGTTAGCGGGGGCTCCTACAATGAGCAGTTCTTC
>TRBV12-3/TRBV12-4|few|14|TRBJ1-4|NA
CASKREPASEKLFF
TGTGCCAGCAAGAGGGAACCGGCTAGTGAAAAACTGTTTTTT
>TRBV6-2/TRBV6-3|NA|16|TRBJ1-5|TRBD1
CASSRPGTAINQPQHF
TGTGCCAGCTCCCGACCCGGGACAGCCATCAATCAGCCCCAGCATTTT
>TRBV7-3|many|15|TRBJ2-6|NA
CASSTQATGANVLTF
TGTGCCAGCAGCACACAGGCAACTGGGGCCAACGTCCTGACTTTC
>TRBV7-2|few|13|TRBJ2-5|TRBD1
CASSLLGQGSQYF
TGTGCCAGCAGCTTACTGGGACAGGGCTCCCAGTACTTC
>TRBV7-2|many|14|TRBJ2-1|TRBD1
CASSSGTGNNEQFF
TGTGCCAGCAGCTCAGGGACAGGGAACAATGAGCAGTTCTTC
>TRBV5-4|NA|16|TRBJ2-5|NA
CASSGRDTPYQETQYF
TGTGCCAGCAGCGGGCGGGACACCCCCTACCAAGAGACCCAGTACTTC
>TRBV7-2|few|15|TRBJ2-2|NA
CASRWTELYAGELFF
TGTGCCAGCAGGTGGACAGAACTTTATGCCGGGGAGCTGTTTTTT
>TRBV10-3|many|17|TRBJ1-2|NA
CAISGPGSPSERYGYTF
TGTGCCATCAGTGGCCCCGGAAGCCCCTCAGAGCGTTATGGCTACACCTTC
>TRBV6-2/TRBV6-3|NA|13|TRBJ2-3|NA
CASSYPPYNTQYF
TGTGCCAGCAGTTACCCCCCCTACAATACGCAGTATTTT
>TRBV4-3|many|15|TRBJ1-2|TRBD1
CASSQDVQGGYGYTF
TGCGCCAGCAGCCAAGATGTACAGGGGGGCTATGGCTACACCTTC
>TRBV28|NA|13|TRBJ1-5|NA
CASRLQYNQPQHF
TGTGCCAGCAGACTACAGTACAATCAGCCCCAGCATTTT
>TRBV27|NA|15|TRBJ1-1|NA
CASSLSTEAYTEAFF
TGTGCCAGCAGTTTGTCAACAGAGGCATACACTGAAGCTTTCTTT